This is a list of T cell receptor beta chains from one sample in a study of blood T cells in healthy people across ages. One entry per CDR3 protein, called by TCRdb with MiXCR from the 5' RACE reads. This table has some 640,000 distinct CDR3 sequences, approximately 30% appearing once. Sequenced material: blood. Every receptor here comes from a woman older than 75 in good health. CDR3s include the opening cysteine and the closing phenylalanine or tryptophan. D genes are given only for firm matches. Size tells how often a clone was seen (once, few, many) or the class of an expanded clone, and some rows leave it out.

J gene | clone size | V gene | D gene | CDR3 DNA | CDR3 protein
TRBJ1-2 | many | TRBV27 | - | TGTGCCAGCAGATTGACAGGCCCCAACTATGGCTACACCTTC | CASRLTGPNYGYTF
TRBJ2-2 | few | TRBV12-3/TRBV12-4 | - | TGTGCCAGCAGTAAGGGGGGGGACACCGGGGAGCTGTTTTTT | CASSKGGDTGELFF
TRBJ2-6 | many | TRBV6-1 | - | TGTGCCAGCAGGGAAACCGGGGCCAACGTCCTGACTTTC | CASRETGANVLTF
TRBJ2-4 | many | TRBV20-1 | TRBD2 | TGCAGTGCTAGAGACACCGGGACAACAAGCGGGGGCGACATTCAGTACTTC | CSARDTGTTSGGDIQYF
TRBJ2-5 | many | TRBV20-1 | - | TGCAGTGCTCAGACCGAGTACCAAGAGACCCAGTACTTC | CSAQTEYQETQYF
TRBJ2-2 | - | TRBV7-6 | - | TGTGCCAGCAGCCCTCTTACTACGAACACCGGGGAGCTGTTTTTT | CASSPLTTNTGELFF
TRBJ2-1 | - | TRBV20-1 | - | TGCAGTGCTGCCGGGGCGCGGTCAAAGTTCTACAATGAGCAGTTCTTC | CSAAGARSKFYNEQFF
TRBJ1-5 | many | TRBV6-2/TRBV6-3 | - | TGTGCCAGCACCAGACATAAAGGGGATCAGCCCCAGCATTTT | CASTRHKGDQPQHF
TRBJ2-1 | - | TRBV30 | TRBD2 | TGTGCCTGGACTGAGGGACTAGCGGAAAGCTCCTACAATGAGCAGTTCTTC | CAWTEGLAESSYNEQFF
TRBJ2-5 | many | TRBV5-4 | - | TGTGCCAGCAGACTTGACCGGAGGGGAGAGACCCAGTACTTC | CASRLDRRGETQYF
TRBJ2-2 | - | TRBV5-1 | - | TGCGCCAGCAGCCCTCGCACTTGGGACACCGGGGAGCTGTTTTTT | CASSPRTWDTGELFF
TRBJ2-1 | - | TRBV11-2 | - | TGTGCCAGCAGCTCCTGGCGGGGCGGGATATCCTACAATGGGCAGTTCTTC | CASSSWRGGISYNGQFF
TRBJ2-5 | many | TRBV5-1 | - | TGCGCCAGCAGCTTCGATCAAGAGACCCAGTACTTC | CASSFDQETQYF
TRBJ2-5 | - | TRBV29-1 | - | TGCAGCGCTCCGGGGGACAAGAACCAAGAGACCCAGTACTTC | CSAPGDKNQETQYF
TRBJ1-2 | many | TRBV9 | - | TGTGCCAGCAGCGTGGAGGGGAGCCCCCTGTATGGCTACACCTTC | CASSVEGSPLYGYTF
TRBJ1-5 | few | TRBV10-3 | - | TGTGCCATCAGCTTGACAGGTAGCAATCAGCCCCAGCATTTT | CAISLTGSNQPQHF
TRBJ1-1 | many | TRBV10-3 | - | TGTGCCATCAGTCAGGGGCGAGAAGTCACTGAAGCTTTCTTT | CAISQGREVTEAFF
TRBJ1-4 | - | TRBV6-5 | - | TGTGCCAGCAGTTACTCACGGGCCAGTAATGAAAAACTGTTTTTT | CASSYSRASNEKLFF
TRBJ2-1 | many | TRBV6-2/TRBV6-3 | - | TGTGCCACCGACCACGGACTTAGGCAGTTCTTC | CATDHGLRQFF
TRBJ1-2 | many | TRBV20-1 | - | TGCAGTGCTAGAGATCGGGGCGGCCCCTATGGCTACACCTTC | CSARDRGGPYGYTF
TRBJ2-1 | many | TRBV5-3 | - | TGTGCCAGAAGCCCAGGATACTCCTACAATGAGCAGTTCTTC | CARSPGYSYNEQFF
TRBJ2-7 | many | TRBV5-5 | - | TGTGCCAGCAGCTTTGGGGTGGGGACCTACGAGCAGTACTTC | CASSFGVGTYEQYF
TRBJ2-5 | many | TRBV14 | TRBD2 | TGTGCCAGCAGCCAAGATAGACTAGCGGGGGAAGAGACCCAGTACTTC | CASSQDRLAGEETQYF
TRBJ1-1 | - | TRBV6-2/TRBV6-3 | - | TGTGCCAGCGGGGGCTCTTCGGTGAACACTGAAGCTTTCTTT | CASGGSSVNTEAFF
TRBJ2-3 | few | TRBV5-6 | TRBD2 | TGTGCCAGCAGCTTGGTGGGGGGGACCACAGATACGCAGTATTTT | CASSLVGGTTDTQYF
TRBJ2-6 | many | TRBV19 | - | TGTGCCAGTAGTCCAGCTTTATCTGGGGCCAACGTCCTGACTTTC | CASSPALSGANVLTF
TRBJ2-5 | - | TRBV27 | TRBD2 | TGTGCCAGCAGTCCCGGATATGGGGGAGGGCCCCAAGAGACCCAGTACTTC | CASSPGYGGGPQETQYF
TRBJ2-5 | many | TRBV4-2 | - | TGTGCCAGCAGCTCGTCGGGCGGCCTCAATCAAGAGACCCAGTACTTC | CASSSSGGLNQETQYF
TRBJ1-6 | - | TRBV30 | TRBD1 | TGTGCCTGGAGTCCTGGGACAGACTATAATTCACCCCTCCACTTT | CAWSPGTDYNSPLHF
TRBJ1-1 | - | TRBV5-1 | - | TGCGCCAGCAGCTTCCGGGGGGCTCGACCTAACACTGAAGCTTTCTTT | CASSFRGARPNTEAFF
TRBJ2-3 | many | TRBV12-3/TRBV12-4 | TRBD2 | TGTGCCAGCACTGGACTAGCGGGGACTTCCACAGATACGCAGTATTTT | CASTGLAGTSTDTQYF
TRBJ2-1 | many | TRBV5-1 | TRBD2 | TGCGCCAGCAGCCCACGGACTAGCGGGGGTGATGAGCAGTTCTTC | CASSPRTSGGDEQFF
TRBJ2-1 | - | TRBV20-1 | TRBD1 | TGCAGTGCTAGAGATATTAGGGCAGGGGGTAATGAGCAGTTCTTC | CSARDIRAGGNEQFF
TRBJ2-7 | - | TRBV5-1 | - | TGCGCCAACAGCTTGGCCGGCTACGAGCAGTACTTC | CANSLAGYEQYF
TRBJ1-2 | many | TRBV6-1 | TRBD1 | TGTGCCAGCAAGGGACAGGGGGGATCTAACTATGGCTACACCTTC | CASKGQGGSNYGYTF
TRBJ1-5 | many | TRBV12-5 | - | TGTGCTAGTGGTTCGTCACGCGGGGGTAGCAATCAGCCCCAGCATTTT | CASGSSRGGSNQPQHF
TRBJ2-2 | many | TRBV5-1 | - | TGCGCCAGCAGCTTGGACCTGAACACCGGGGAGCTGTTTTTT | CASSLDLNTGELFF
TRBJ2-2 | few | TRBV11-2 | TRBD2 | TGTGCCAGCAGCTTTGGACTAGCTAATGTCGGCGGGGAGCTGTTTTTT | CASSFGLANVGGELFF
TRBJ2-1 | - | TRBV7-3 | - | TGTGCCAGCAGCCTTGGAAAAGGGGGGCCGCATGAGCAGTTCTTC | CASSLGKGGPHEQFF
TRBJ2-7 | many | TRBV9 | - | TGTGCCAGCAGCGTAGGGATGGGGTCCTACGAGCAGTACTTC | CASSVGMGSYEQYF
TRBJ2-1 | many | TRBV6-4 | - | TGTGCCAGCAGTGACTCAGCGGCGAGCTCCTACAATGAGCAGTTCTTC | CASSDSAASSYNEQFF
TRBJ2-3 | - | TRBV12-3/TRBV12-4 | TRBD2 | TGTGCCAGCAGCATGATAGCGGGGGCGAGAACAGATACGCAGTATTTT | CASSMIAGARTDTQYF
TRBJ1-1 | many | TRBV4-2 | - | TGTGCCAGCAGCCAAGTGAAAGTGGGGAACACTGAAGCTTTCTTT | CASSQVKVGNTEAFF
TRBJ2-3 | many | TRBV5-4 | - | TGTGCCAGCTCCGGGGGAATCGCAGATACGCAGTATTTT | CASSGGIADTQYF
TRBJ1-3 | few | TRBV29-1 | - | TGCAGCGTTGATCAGGGCCAGGTGGGAAACACCATATATTTT | CSVDQGQVGNTIYF
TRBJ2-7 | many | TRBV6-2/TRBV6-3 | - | TGTGCCAGCAGTTACTCAACCTCCCGGCCCACCTACGAGCAGTACTTC | CASSYSTSRPTYEQYF
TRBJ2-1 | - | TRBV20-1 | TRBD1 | TGCAGTGCAATGTGTCCGGGACAGAGCTACGAGCAGTTCTTC | CSAMCPGQSYEQFF
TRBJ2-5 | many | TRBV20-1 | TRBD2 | TGCAGTGCTAGAGACCCCTTGCGGGGGAGCCAAGAGACCCAGTACTTC | CSARDPLRGSQETQYF
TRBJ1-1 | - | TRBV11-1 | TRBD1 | TGTGCCAGCAGCTTAGCAACAGGGGGCTACTCTGAAGCTTTCTTT | CASSLATGGYSEAFF
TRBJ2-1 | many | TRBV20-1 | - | TGCAGTGCTAGAGAGGATAGGCGGCCGCACTCGTCGAGCTCCTACAATGAGCAGTTCTTC | CSAREDRRPHSSSSYNEQFF
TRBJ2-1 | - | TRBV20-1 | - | TGCAGTGCTAGATCGCCCCAGGGTAATGGTGAGCAGTTCTTC | CSARSPQGNGEQFF
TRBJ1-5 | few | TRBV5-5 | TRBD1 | TGTGCCAGCAGCCGGACCGGACAGGGGGGCAGCAATCAGCCCCAGCATTTT | CASSRTGQGGSNQPQHF
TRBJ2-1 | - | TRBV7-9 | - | TGTGCCAGCAGCTTGGCAGGGGACTACAATGAGCAGTTCTTC | CASSLAGDYNEQFF